Below, 2 T cell receptor beta chains from the same sample are listed, as sequenced in a study of PD-L1 blockade in urothelial cancer. TCRdb's copy holds only in-frame clones and misses some; the assay was immunoSEQ multiplex PCR. In the table there are tens of thousands of clones, around 86% of which are singletons. The specimen was PBMCs, collected around atezolizumab (anti-PD-L1) treatment. The receptors come from a man between 50 and 59 years old with urothelial cancer.

The chain combines TRBV7-8 with TRBJ1-2; weak D call: TRBD1 (5 bases). V gave up 5 bases and J gave up 2 bases, with 9 bases separating them. There are 13 residues in the CDR3. The germline V gene has CDR1 SGHVS and CDR2 FQNEAQ. The chain's CDR3 is CASSPDSNYGYTF. CDR3 bases: TGTGCCAGCAGCCCCGACAGCAACTATGGCTACACCTTC.

This clone has a handful of counts. This chain connects TRBV6-1 to TRBJ1-1, with a possible D match to TRBD1 (6 bases). Per the germline V gene, CDR1 is MNHNS and CDR2 is SASEGT. The CDR3 runs 20 residues. Trimming pared 4 bases from V and 1 base from J, leaving 28 bases between. The CDR3: CASSALHTRAAGAGNTEAFF. DNA for the CDR3: TGTGCCAGCAGTGCATTGCACACCCGGGCCGCAGGGGCGGGGAACACTGAAGCTTTCTTT.